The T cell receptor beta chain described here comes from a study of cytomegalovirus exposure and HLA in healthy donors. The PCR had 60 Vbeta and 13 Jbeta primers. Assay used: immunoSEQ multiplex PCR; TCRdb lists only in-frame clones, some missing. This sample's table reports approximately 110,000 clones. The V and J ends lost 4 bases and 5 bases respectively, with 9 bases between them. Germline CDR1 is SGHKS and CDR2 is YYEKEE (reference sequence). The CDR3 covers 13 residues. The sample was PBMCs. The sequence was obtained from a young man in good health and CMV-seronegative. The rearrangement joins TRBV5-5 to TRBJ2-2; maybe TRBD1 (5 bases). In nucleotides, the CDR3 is TGTGCCAGCAGCGTTACAGGAACCGGGGAGCTGTTTTTT. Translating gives CASSVTGTGELFF.